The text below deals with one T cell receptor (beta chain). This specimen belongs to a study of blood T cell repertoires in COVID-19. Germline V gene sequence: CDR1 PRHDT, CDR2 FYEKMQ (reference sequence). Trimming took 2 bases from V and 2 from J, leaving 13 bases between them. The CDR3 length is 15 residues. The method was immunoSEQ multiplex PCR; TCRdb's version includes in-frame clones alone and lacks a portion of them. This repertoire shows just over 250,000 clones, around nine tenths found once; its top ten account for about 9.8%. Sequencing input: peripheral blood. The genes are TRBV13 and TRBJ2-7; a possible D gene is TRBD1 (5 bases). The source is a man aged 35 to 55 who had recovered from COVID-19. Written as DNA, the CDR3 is TGTGCCAGCAGCTTATTGGACACGACAGCCTACGAGCAGTACTTC. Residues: CASSLLDTTAYEQYF.